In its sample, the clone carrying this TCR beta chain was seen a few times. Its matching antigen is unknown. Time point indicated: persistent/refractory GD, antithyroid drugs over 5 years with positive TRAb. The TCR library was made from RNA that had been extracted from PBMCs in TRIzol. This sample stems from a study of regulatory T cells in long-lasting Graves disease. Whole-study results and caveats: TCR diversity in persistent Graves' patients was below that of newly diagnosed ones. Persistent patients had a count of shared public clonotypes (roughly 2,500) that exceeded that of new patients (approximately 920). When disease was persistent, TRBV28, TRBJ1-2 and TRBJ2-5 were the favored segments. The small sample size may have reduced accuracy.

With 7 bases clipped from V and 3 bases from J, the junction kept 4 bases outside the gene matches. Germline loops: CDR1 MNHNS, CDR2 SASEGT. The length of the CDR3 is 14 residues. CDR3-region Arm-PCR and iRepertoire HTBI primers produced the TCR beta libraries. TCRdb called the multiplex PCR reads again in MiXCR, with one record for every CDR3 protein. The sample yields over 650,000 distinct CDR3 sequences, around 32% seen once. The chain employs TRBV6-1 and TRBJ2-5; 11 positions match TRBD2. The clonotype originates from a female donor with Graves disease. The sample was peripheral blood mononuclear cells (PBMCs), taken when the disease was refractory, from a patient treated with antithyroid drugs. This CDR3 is CASTAGLAEETQYF. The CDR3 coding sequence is TGTGCCAGCACCGCGGGACTAGCGGAAGAGACCCAGTACTTC.